This is a list of T cell receptor beta chains from one sample in a study of spatial heterogeneity in lung cancer. TCRdb recomputed calls from the 5' RACE reads with MiXCR, one row per CDR3 protein. The sample comprises about 56,000 distinct CDR3 sequences, around 8.2% of which are singletons, and over 13% rests with the top ten. Sequencing was performed on PBMCs, taken at surgery. Receptors originate from a female donor with early-stage non-small cell lung cancer. CDR3s include the opening cysteine and the closing phenylalanine or tryptophan. Each record gives: V gene, D gene, J gene, clone size, CDR3 protein, CDR3 DNA. The D gene is left open where the match is weak. Rows give clone size only sometimes, using once, few, many, or a class for an expanded clone.

TRBV4-1	.	TRBJ2-5	few	CASSHILRGTRRETQYF	TGCGCCAGCAGCCATATTCTCAGGGGGACTAGGAGAGAGACCCAGTACTTC
TRBV29-1	.	TRBJ2-3	many	CSSVGRAVTDTQYF	TGCAGCTCCGTGGGGCGAGCGGTAACAGATACGCAGTATTTT
TRBV12-3/TRBV12-4	TRBD2	TRBJ2-7	many	CASSLRSSGSYEQYF	TGTGCCAGCAGTTTGAGGTCTAGCGGGAGTTACGAGCAGTACTTC
TRBV2	.	TRBJ1-6	.	CASRTAPSSYNSPLHF	TGTGCCAGCCGAACTGCTCCGAGCTCCTATAATTCACCCCTCCACTTT
TRBV12-3/TRBV12-4	.	TRBJ1-2	few	CASSVAGPNYGYTF	TGTGCCAGCAGTGTCGCGGGGCCAAACTATGGCTACACCTTC
TRBV5-1	TRBD2	TRBJ2-3	few	CASRSSGGARDTQYF	TGCGCCAGCAGAAGTAGCGGGGGGGCTAGAGATACGCAGTATTTT
TRBV29-1	.	TRBJ2-1	few	CSVGRDNEQFF	TGCAGCGTGGGCCGCGACAATGAGCAGTTCTTC
TRBV5-1	.	TRBJ2-7	many	CASSLSAASYEQYF	TGCGCCAGCAGCTTGTCGGCCGCTTCCTACGAGCAGTACTTC
TRBV5-1	TRBD2	TRBJ2-3	many	CASTGTSGTDTQYF	TGCGCCAGCACCGGGACTAGCGGGACAGATACGCAGTATTTT
TRBV7-8	TRBD1	TRBJ1-2	many	CASSSRTGTAYGYTF	TGTGCCAGCAGCAGCCGAACCGGGACAGCGTATGGCTACACCTTC
TRBV12-3/TRBV12-4	TRBD1	TRBJ1-2	.	CASSIGTDYGYTF	TGTGCCAGCAGTATCGGGACAGACTATGGCTACACCTTC
TRBV15	TRBD1	TRBJ1-1	many	CATRSFTAGGWTEAFF	TGTGCCACCAGGAGTTTTACCGCAGGGGGATGGACTGAAGCTTTCTTT
TRBV12-3/TRBV12-4	.	TRBJ1-1	many	CASEGVYRAFF	TGTGCCAGCGAGGGGGTATATAGAGCTTTCTTT
TRBV20-1	.	TRBJ2-1	few	CSARGTGVGVNEQFF	TGCAGTGCTAGAGGGACCGGGGTGGGGGTGAATGAGCAGTTCTTC
TRBV12-3/TRBV12-4	.	TRBJ2-6	.	CASSFRLKISGANVLTF	TGTGCCAGCAGTTTTCGCTTAAAAATCTCTGGGGCCAACGTCCTGACTTTC
TRBV7-6	.	TRBJ1-4	few	CASSLDGGSGEKLFF	TGTGCCAGCAGCTTGGACGGGGGATCGGGTGAAAAACTGTTTTTT
TRBV27	.	TRBJ1-1	few	CASSIGVTMNTEAFF	TGTGCCAGCTCAATAGGGGTTACCATGAACACTGAAGCTTTCTTT
TRBV9	.	TRBJ2-1	many	CASSVTPSSYNEQFF	TGTGCCAGCAGCGTAACGCCGAGCTCCTACAATGAGCAGTTCTTC
TRBV12-3/TRBV12-4	TRBD1	TRBJ2-2	.	CASSTRDRVVGTGELFF	TGTGCCAGCAGTACCCGGGACAGGGTAGTGGGGACCGGGGAGCTGTTTTTT
TRBV3-1	TRBD1	TRBJ1-5	.	CASSPDREGNQPQHF	TGTGCCAGCAGCCCCGACAGGGAAGGCAATCAGCCCCAGCATTTT
TRBV5-8	.	TRBJ1-4	many	CASSGGQGANEKLFF	TGTGCCAGCAGCGGAGGGCAGGGAGCTAATGAAAAACTGTTTTTT
TRBV20-1	TRBD2	TRBJ2-5	.	CSARRQGISSGRYQETQYF	TGCAGTGCTAGACGGCAGGGAATTTCTAGCGGGAGGTACCAAGAGACCCAGTACTTC